This T cell receptor (beta chain) was sequenced in a study of blood T cell repertoires in COVID-19. Study overall: Samples representing acute and convalescent COVID-19 were sourced from the United States, Italy and Spain. Sample material is recorded as cDNA or gDNA derived from T cells, B-cell-depleted T cells, or PBMCs.

In germline, CDR1 is SGHRS, CDR2 YFSETQ. The germline V and J ends were trimmed by 1 base and 7 bases, with 9 bases remaining between them. This CDR3 contains 13 residues. The Seattle site enrolled patients during active infection and followed them longitudinally. How the authors handled the data: Reference gene primer amplification gave nucleated cell count estimates. Measured with immunoSEQ multiplex PCR; TCRdb has only the in-frame clones, and not every one. Clone size and the V and J calls come from that table; the DNA yielded D and trimming. The sample carries over 45,000 clones, 80% to 90% recorded once.

This TCR derives from a woman between 55 and 75 years old with COVID-19, enrolled during active disease. The sequencing input was peripheral blood. V gene TRBV5-1 combines with J gene TRBJ1-3; D is ambiguous. The CDR3 DNA reads as TGCGCCAGCAGCTTGCGGGGTGGGAACACCATATATTTT. This codes for CASSLRGGNTIYF.